The next 28 T cell receptor beta chains were all read from a single sample in a study of response to subunit inactivated influenza vaccine. MiXCR was run by TCRdb on the RT-PCR reads, yielding one entry per CDR3 protein. The sample carries about 570,000 distinct CDR3 sequences, approximately 11% recorded once. The data also belong to a second study, concerning T cells expressing NK-cell markers. That source notes: The cDNA for TCR beta came from 5'RACE template switching with UMIs.

The sequenced sample was PBMCs from blood, obtained on the day of vaccination. These receptor sequences come from a man in his fifties or sixties who received an inactivated influenza vaccine.

J is TRBJ2-7 and V is TRBV20-1; 13 bases align to TRBD2. Germline V gene lookup returns CDR1 DFQATT and CDR2 SNEGSKA (reference sequence). The CDR3 is 12 amino acids. Losses at the gene ends were 8 bases for V and 6 bases for J; bases not matched to a gene: 4. The CDR3 is CSTTSGGSEQYF. DNA for the CDR3: TGCAGTACGACTAGCGGGGGGTCCGAGCAGTACTTC.

This clonotype occurred a few times. V is TRBV6-1 and J is TRBJ1-2; D is uncertain. CDR1 and CDR2 from the germline V gene are MNHNS and SASEGT. The CDR3 has 15 residues. Trimming removed 6 bases at V and 0 bases at J, with 14 bases between. The CDR3, as DNA: TGTGCCAGCAGCCGACGACAACTCGCTAACTATGGCTACACCTTC. It encodes CASSRRQLANYGYTF.

This clonotype was seen more than once but under ten times. The junction departs from the called germline gene at one end, perhaps through a read error. The chain employs TRBV7-7 and TRBJ2-7; D is unresolved. Germline CDR1 SSHAT, CDR2 FNYEAQ (reference sequence). The CDR3 has 14 amino acids. The CDR3 loop is CASSIGVGSYEQYF. CDR3 DNA sequence: TGTGCTAGCAGCATAGGCGTGGGGTCCTACGAGCAGTACTTC.

The chain couples TRBV2 to TRBJ2-7; D call uncertain. CDR1 and CDR2 (germline): SNHLY, FYNNEI. V dropped 6 bases and J dropped 3 bases, with 9 bases sitting between them. The CDR3 covers 12 residues. The CDR3 is CASRRLFYEQYF. For the CDR3, the DNA is TGTGCCAGCAGGCGGCTATTCTACGAGCAGTACTTC.

Many counts were recorded for this clonotype. The genes are TRBV4-2 and TRBJ2-1; the match to TRBD2 covers 15 bases. Per germline, CDR1 LGHNA and CDR2 YNFKEQ. CDR3 size: 16 residues. V dropped 1 base and J dropped 7; count of bases not matched to a gene: 2. CDR3: CASSQGTSGGANEQFF. In nucleotides, the CDR3 is TGTGCCAGCAGCCAAGGGACTAGCGGGGGGGCTAATGAGCAGTTCTTC.

The CDR3 sequence: CAISEEGAGGSYGYTF. In nucleotides, the CDR3 is TGTGCCATCAGTGAGGAAGGGGCTGGCGGCTCCTATGGCTACACCTTC. The chain links TRBV10-3 to TRBJ1-2; TRBD1 is a possible D gene (5 bases). CDR3 length: 16 amino acids. Looked up from germline, CDR1 is ENHRY and CDR2 is SYGVKD. V was cut by 2 bases and J by 4 bases, with 17 bases left in between.

In its sample, this clonotype was seen many times. J is TRBJ2-5 and V is TRBV12-3 or TRBV12-4; D not resolved. V lost 6 bases, J lost 5 bases, and 10 bases lay in between. CDR3 size: 12 residues. The CDR3 loop is CASSYDGETQYF. As DNA, the CDR3 is TGTGCCAGCAGCTACGACGGGGAGACCCAGTACTTC.

This clonotype has a handful of counts. This chain uses TRBV3-1 with TRBJ1-2; D is undetermined. From germline, CDR1 is LGHDT and CDR2 YNNKEL (reference sequence). CDR3 length equals 15 residues. V lost 0 bases to trimming and J lost 4 bases, with 12 bases between them. The CDR3 region is CASSQEHSAVYGYTF. CDR3 DNA: TGTGCCAGCAGCCAAGAACATTCCGCGGTCTATGGCTACACCTTC.

The rearrangement joins TRBV5-1 to TRBJ2-3, with TRBD1 matching 9 bases. V lost 3 bases, J lost 5 bases, and 7 bases stayed unmatched. Germline CDR1 is SGHRS and CDR2 is YFSETQ. The CDR3 consists of 15 residues. CDR3 coding DNA: TGCGCCAGCAGCTCCCTACAGGGGGCAGGAGATACGCAGTATTTT. Protein product: CASSSLQGAGDTQYF.

The gene calls are TRBV5-1 and TRBJ2-7, with D maybe TRBD1 (6 bases). This CDR3 contains 15 residues. CDR1 and CDR2 from the germline V gene are SGHRS and YFSETQ. Trimming shortened V by 1 base and J by 3 bases, and 14 bases separated the two germline ends. The CDR3 DNA follows: TGCGCCAGCAGCTTGAGTCAGGGGCAATTCTACGAGCAGTACTTC. It translates to CASSLSQGQFYEQYF.

In this sample, this clonotype turned up a few times. The gene calls are TRBV7-9 and TRBJ2-7; 11 bases line up with TRBD2. V dropped 4 bases and J dropped 5; count of bases not matched to a gene: 7. The CDR3 sequence is 15 residues long. Germline V gene sequence: CDR1 SEHNR, CDR2 FQNEAQ (reference sequence). The CDR3 DNA follows: TGTGCCAGCAGCTCGACTAGCGGGGCAGACGACGAGCAGTACTTC. This encodes CASSSTSGADDEQYF.

Points on this clonotype: Germline is not matched at one junction end, which may reflect a read error. V is TRBV12-3 or TRBV12-4 and J is TRBJ2-7; D is possibly TRBD1 (6 bases). The CDR3 sequence is 15 residues long. CDR3 bases: TGTGCCAGCAGAAGAGGTGAGGCAGGGGAAAACGAGCAGTATTTC. Its translation is CASRRGEAGENEQYF.

This chain uses TRBV2 with TRBJ2-4; 7 bases map to TRBD2. The V segment lost 2 bases and the J segment 8 bases; nucleotides outside the gene matches: 9. The CDR3 runs 15 residues. CDR1 and CDR2 from the germline V gene are SNHLY and FYNNEI. The CDR3 loop reads CASSEFAGSGDIQYF. CDR3 nucleotides: TGTGCCAGCAGTGAATTCGCGGGCAGCGGGGACATTCAGTACTTC. Supplemented by reference TRBV2 and TRBJ2-4, the full variable domain reads EPEVTQTPSHQVTQMGQEVILRCVPISNHLYFYWYRQILGQKVEFLVSFYNNEISEKSEIFDDQFSVERPDGSNFTLKIRSTKLEDSAMYFCASSEFAGSGDIQYFGAGTRLSVL.

This clonotype was detected only a few times. The chain is built from TRBV2 and TRBJ2-1; 14 bases agree with TRBD2. V shed 7 bases and J 8 bases; nucleotides not matched to a gene: 7. The CDR3 consists of 15 residues. CDR1 is SNHLY and CDR2 is FYNNEI in the germline V gene. CDR3 in amino acids: CASTMGTSGSDEQFF. In DNA form, the CDR3 reads TGTGCCAGCACCATGGGGACTAGCGGGAGCGATGAGCAGTTCTTC. Looking up the rest from reference TRBV2 and TRBJ2-1 gives the full variable domain: EPEVTQTPSHQVTQMGQEVILRCVPISNHLYFYWYRQILGQKVEFLVSFYNNEISEKSEIFDDQFSVERPDGSNFTLKIRSTKLEDSAMYFCASTMGTSGSDEQFFGPGTRLTVL.

Worth noting for this clonotype: A junction boundary mismatches the germline segment, possibly from a read error. The chain has TRBV18 and TRBJ2-7; D tentatively fits TRBD1 or TRBD2 (5 bases each). This CDR3 has 13 residues. Germline lookup yields CDR1 KGHSH and CDR2 LQKENI. The CDR3 loop is CASLPQDGNEQYF. The CDR3 nucleotides read TGTGCCAGCTTACCACAGGACGGGAACGAGCAGTACTTC.

This clonotype appeared a few times. The CDR3 reads CASSSLEPGTQVAKNIQYF. CDR3 nucleotide sequence: TGTGCCAGCAGCTCGTTGGAACCCGGGACACAAGTAGCCAAAAACATTCAGTACTTC. The genes are TRBV11-1 and TRBJ2-4; D perhaps matches TRBD1 (6 bases). Germline-derived CDR1 and CDR2 are SGHAT and FQDESV (reference sequence). The CDR3 spans 19 residues. V was trimmed by 4 bases and J by 0 bases, leaving 22 bases between them.

This clonotype was seen ten or more times. This chain links TRBV28 with TRBJ2-5; D perhaps matches TRBD1 (5 bases). The CDR3 covers 16 residues. Deletions cut 1 base from V and 5 bases from J, with 17 bases between. Germline CDR1 is MDHEN and CDR2 is SYDVKM. DNA for the CDR3: TGTGCCAGCAGTTTATCGCTGTCAGGGCAACGGGAGACCCAGTACTTC. As protein: CASSLSLSGQRETQYF.

The chain has TRBV24-1 and TRBJ2-3; D not resolved. Looked up from germline, CDR1 is KGHDR and CDR2 is SFDVKD. V gave up 2 bases and J gave up 2 bases, with 13 bases separating them. The CDR3 sequence is 16 residues long. DNA for the CDR3: TGTGCCACCAGTGATTATGGGCGGCTGGACACAGATACGCAGTATTTT. Translation: CATSDYGRLDTDTQYF.

The sample holds a few counts of this clonotype. V and J are TRBV6-1 and TRBJ2-1; possible D gene TRBD2, 6 bases. CDR3 length: 16 residues. Between the trimmed V and J ends, which lost 6 bases and 5 bases, there was a span of 20 bases. Germline values: CDR1 MNHNS, CDR2 SASEGT. The CDR3: CASRRGTLTTNNEQFF. The CDR3, as DNA: TGTGCCAGCAGGCGCGGGACTCTTACTACTAACAATGAGCAGTTCTTC.

This sequence joins TRBV6-5 and TRBJ2-6; D unresolved. The germline V and J ends were trimmed by 1 base and 0 bases, with 7 bases remaining between them. CDR1 and CDR2 (germline): MNHEY, SVGAGI. The CDR3 is 16 amino acids. As DNA, the CDR3 is TGTGCCAGCAGTTACTTCCGTGTCTCTGGGGCCAACGTCCTGACTTTC. Its protein is CASSYFRVSGANVLTF.

Of note for this clonotype: A much larger clone differs from this one at a single base, so this may be a read error. This rearrangement joins TRBV5-1 to TRBJ2-7; 7 bases align to TRBD1. CDR1 and CDR2 from the germline V gene are SGHRS and YFSETQ. The CDR3 runs 15 residues. CDR3 nucleotides: TGCGCCAGCTGCTTTCTCCGGGACAGTATGTACGAGCAGTACTTC. The encoded protein is CASCFLRDSMYEQYF.

This clonotype was observed at least ten times. The rearrangement links TRBV5-5 to TRBJ2-5; TRBD2 might be the D (6 bases). Trimming left V 1 base short and J 5 bases short, with 12 bases between. Germline-derived CDR1 and CDR2 are SGHKS and YYEKEE (reference sequence). CDR3 length: 14 residues. CDR3 DNA sequence: TGTGCCAGCAGCTTGTGGGGGAGCGGGGAGACCCAGTACTTC. Translation gives CASSLWGSGETQYF.

CDR3 sequence: CSARAGITDTQYF. The CDR3 region has the DNA TGCAGTGCTAGAGCCGGGATCACAGATACGCAGTATTTT. The chain combines TRBV20-1 with TRBJ2-3; D is possibly TRBD2 (5 bases). V lost 1 base to trimming and J lost 2 bases, with 7 bases between them. Germline V gives CDR1 DFQATT, CDR2 SNEGSKA (reference sequence). The CDR3 loop spans 13 amino acids.

This clonotype was seen many times. The CDR3 loop reads CASSVLAGGREQFF. CDR3 DNA sequence: TGTGCCAGCAGTGTGCTAGCGGGAGGCAGGGAGCAGTTCTTC. The chain is built from TRBV28 and TRBJ2-1; 11 bases align to TRBD2. J was trimmed by 10 bases and V by 5 bases; bases with no gene match: 7. In germline, CDR1 is MDHEN, CDR2 SYDVKM. CDR3 length: 14 amino acids.

This clonotype has more than one count but fewer than ten. This rearrangement joins TRBV29-1 to TRBJ1-2; perhaps TRBD1 as D (6 bases). The length of the CDR3 is 12 residues. CDR1 and CDR2 from the germline V gene are SQVTM and ANQGSEA. Deletions cut 4 bases from V and 8 bases from J, with 14 bases between. Here the CDR3 reads CSVGGQGVGYTF. The CDR3 coding sequence is TGCAGCGTTGGGGGACAAGGGGTCGGCTACACCTTC.

The sample holds many counts of this clonotype. The rearrangement joins TRBV30 to TRBJ2-7; TRBD2 agrees at 7 bases. V shed 3 bases, J shed 7 bases, and the junction held 6 bases outside the gene matches. The CDR3 extends over 12 amino acids. Germline CDR1 and CDR2: GTSNPN and SVGIG (reference sequence). CDR3 residues: CAWSKLAWEQYF. The CDR3 nucleotides read TGTGCCTGGAGCAAACTAGCGTGGGAGCAGTACTTC.

This clonotype was seen a handful of times. CDR3: CSANNHRGSYEQYF. As DNA, the CDR3 is TGCAGTGCCAACAATCACAGGGGGTCCTACGAGCAGTACTTC. V is TRBV20-1 and J is TRBJ2-7; 8 nucleotides line up with TRBD1. Trimming removed 6 bases from V and 1 base from J; junction bases left unmatched: 8. Germline V lookup: CDR1 DFQATT, CDR2 SNEGSKA (reference sequence). CDR3 length equals 14 residues.

The chain is built from TRBV28 and TRBJ2-7; tentatively, D is TRBD1 (5 bases). Germline CDR1 MDHEN, CDR2 SYDVKM. Between the trimmed V and J ends, which lost 4 bases and 2 bases, there was a span of 12 bases. CDR3 length: 14 residues. The CDR3 DNA sequence: TGTGCCAGCAGTTCCCAGGGTTCAACCTACGAGCAGTACTTC. Protein: CASSSQGSTYEQYF.